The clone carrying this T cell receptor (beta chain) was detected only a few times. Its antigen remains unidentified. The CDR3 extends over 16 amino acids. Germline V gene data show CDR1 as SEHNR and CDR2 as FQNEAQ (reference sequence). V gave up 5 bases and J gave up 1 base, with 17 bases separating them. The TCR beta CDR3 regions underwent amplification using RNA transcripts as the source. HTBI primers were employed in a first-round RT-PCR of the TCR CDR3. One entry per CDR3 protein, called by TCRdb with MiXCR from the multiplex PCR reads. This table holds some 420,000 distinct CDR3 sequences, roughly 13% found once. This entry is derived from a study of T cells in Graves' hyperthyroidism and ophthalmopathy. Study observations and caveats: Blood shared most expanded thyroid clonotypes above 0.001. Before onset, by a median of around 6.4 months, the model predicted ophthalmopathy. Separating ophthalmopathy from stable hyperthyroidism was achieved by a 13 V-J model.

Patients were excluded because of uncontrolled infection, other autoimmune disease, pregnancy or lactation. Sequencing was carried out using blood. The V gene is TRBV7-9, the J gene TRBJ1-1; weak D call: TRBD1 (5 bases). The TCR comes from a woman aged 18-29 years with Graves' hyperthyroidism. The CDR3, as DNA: TGTGCCAGCAGCCCTAAATTGCAGGGCTCGAACACTGAAGCTTTCTTT. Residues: CASSPKLQGSNTEAFF.